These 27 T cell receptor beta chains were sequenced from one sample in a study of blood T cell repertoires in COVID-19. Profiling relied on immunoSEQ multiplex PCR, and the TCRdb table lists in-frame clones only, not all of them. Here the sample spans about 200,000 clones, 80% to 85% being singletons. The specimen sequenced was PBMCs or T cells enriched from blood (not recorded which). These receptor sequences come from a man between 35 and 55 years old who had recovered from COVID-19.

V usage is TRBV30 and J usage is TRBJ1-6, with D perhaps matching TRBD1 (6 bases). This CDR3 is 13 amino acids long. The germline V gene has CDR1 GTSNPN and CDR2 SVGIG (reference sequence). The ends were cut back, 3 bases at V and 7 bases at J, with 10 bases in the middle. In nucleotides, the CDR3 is TGTGCCTGGAGAGGACAGAACAATTCACCCCTCCACTTT. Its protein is CAWRGQNNSPLHF.

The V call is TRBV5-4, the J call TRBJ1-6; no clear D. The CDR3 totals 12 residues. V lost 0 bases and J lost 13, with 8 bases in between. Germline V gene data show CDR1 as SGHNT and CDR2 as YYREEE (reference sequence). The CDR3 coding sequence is TGTGCCAGCAGCTTGGAAGGCAGGCCCCTCCACTTT. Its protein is CASSLEGRPLHF.

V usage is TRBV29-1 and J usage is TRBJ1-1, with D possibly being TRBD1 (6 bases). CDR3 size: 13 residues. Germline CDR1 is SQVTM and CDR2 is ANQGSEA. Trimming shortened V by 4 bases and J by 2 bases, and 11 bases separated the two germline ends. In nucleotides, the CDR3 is TGCAGCGTTGGGACAGAGCTTAACACTGAAGCTTTCTTT. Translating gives CSVGTELNTEAFF. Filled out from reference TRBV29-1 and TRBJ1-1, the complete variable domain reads SAVISQKPSRDICQRGTSLTIQCQVDSQVTMMFWYRQQPGQSLTLIATANQGSEATYESGFVIDKFPISRPNLTFSTLTVSNMSPEDSSIYLCSVGTELNTEAFFGQGTRLTVV.

In DNA form, the CDR3 reads TGTGCCAGCAGCCAAGAATCGACGACAGGGGATGAAAAACTGTTTTTT. Protein product: CASSQESTTGDEKLFF. The rearrangement uses TRBV4-2 and TRBJ1-4; 8 nucleotides line up with TRBD1. The CDR3 contains 16 residues. The V gene end was trimmed by 0 bases and the J gene end by 6 bases; junction bases not matched to a gene: 6. Germline-derived CDR1 and CDR2 are LGHNA and YNFKEQ.

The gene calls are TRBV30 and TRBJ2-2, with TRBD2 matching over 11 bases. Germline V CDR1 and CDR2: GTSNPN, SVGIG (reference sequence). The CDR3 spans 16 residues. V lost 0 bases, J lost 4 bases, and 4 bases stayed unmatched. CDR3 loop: CAWSVKGLAVTGELFF. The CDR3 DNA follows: TGTGCCTGGAGTGTAAAGGGACTAGCGGTCACCGGGGAGCTGTTTTTT.

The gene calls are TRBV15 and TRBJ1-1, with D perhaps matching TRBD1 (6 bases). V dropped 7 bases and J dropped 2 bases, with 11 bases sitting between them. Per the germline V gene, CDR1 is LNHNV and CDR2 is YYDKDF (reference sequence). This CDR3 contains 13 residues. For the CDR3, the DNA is TGTGCCACCACGGGAGGGGGAAACACTGAAGCTTTCTTT. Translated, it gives CATTGGGNTEAFF.

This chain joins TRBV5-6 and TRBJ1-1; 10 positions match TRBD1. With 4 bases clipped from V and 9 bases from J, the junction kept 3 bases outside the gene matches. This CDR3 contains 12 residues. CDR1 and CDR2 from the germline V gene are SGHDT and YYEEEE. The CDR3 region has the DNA TGTGCCAGCAGCAACGACAGGGGGCAAGCTTTCTTT. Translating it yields CASSNDRGQAFF.

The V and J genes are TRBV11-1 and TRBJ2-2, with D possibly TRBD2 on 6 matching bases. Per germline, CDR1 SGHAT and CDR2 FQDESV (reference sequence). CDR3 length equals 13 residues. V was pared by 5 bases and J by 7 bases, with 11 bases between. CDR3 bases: TGTGCCAGCAGCCAGACGGGGGTCGGGGAGCTGTTTTTT. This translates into CASSQTGVGELFF.

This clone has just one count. The CDR3: CASSSASGGQETQYF. In DNA, the CDR3 is TGTGCCAGCAGCTCGGCTAGCGGGGGCCAAGAGACCCAGTACTTC. V is TRBV7-2 and J is TRBJ2-5; TRBD2 matches 10 bases. Trimming at V came to 4 bases and at J to 1 base, leaving 3 bases not matched to a gene. Germline assignment: CDR1 SGHTA and CDR2 FQGNSA. The CDR3 is 15 amino acids.

CDR3: CAIASGSNQPQHF. The CDR3, as DNA: TGTGCCATCGCCTCAGGGAGCAATCAGCCCCAGCATTTT. The chain carries TRBV19 and TRBJ1-5; a weak D match, TRBD1 (5 bases). CDR1 and CDR2 (germline): LNHDA, SQIVND (reference sequence). This CDR3 contains 13 residues. Trimming shortened V by 10 bases and J by 1 base, and 11 bases separated the two germline ends.

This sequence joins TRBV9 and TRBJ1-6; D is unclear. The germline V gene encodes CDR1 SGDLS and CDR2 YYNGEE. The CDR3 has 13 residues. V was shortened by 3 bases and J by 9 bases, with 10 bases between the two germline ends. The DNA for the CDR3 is TGTGCCAGCAGCGACCCCCGGTTTTCACCCCTCCACTTT. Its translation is CASSDPRFSPLHF.

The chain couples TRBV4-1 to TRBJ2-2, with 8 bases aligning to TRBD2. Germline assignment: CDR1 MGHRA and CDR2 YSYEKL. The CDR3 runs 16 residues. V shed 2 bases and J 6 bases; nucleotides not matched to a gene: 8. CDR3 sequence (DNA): TGCGCCAGCAGCCAAATCGGGGGGGCTGTCTCCGGGGAGCTGTTTTTT. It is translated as CASSQIGGAVSGELFF.

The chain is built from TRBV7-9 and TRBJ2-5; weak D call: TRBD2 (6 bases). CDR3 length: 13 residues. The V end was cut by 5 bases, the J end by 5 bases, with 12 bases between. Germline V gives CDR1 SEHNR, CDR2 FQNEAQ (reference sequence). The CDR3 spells CASSRTSRETQYF. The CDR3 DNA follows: TGTGCCAGCAGCCGCACTAGCAGGGAGACCCAGTACTTC.

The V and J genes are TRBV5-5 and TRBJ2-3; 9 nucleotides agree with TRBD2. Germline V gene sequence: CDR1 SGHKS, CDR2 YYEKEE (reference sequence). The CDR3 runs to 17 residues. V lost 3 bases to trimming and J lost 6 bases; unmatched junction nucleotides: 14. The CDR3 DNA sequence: TGTGCCAGCAGCTCTAGGGCTAGCGGGGCCGCAAGGGATACGCAGTATTTT. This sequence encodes CASSSRASGAARDTQYF.

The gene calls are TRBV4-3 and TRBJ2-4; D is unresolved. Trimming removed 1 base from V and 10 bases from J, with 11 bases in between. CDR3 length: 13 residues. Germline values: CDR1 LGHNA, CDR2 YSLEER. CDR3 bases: TGCGCCAGCAGCCAAGGAGTATATGATATTCAGTACTTC. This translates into CASSQGVYDIQYF.

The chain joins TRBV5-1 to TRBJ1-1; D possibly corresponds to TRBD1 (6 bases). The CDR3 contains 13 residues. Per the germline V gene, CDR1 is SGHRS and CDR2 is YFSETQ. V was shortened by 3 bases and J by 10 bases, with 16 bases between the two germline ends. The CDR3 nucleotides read TGCGCCAGCAGCTGGAAACAGGGTTATACAGCTTTCTTT. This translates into CASSWKQGYTAFF.

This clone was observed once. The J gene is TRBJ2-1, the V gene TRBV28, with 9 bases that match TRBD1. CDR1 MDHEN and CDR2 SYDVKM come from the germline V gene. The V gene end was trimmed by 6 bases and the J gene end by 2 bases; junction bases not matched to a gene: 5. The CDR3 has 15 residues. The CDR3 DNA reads TGTGCCAGCAGGAACACAGGGGGCACCTACAATGAGCAGTTCTTC. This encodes CASRNTGGTYNEQFF.

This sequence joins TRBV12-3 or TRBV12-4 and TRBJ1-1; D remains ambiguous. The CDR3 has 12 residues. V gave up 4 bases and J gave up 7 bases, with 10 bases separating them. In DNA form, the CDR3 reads TGTGCCAGCAGTTCGTACGGGAGTGAAGCTTTCTTT. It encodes CASSSYGSEAFF.

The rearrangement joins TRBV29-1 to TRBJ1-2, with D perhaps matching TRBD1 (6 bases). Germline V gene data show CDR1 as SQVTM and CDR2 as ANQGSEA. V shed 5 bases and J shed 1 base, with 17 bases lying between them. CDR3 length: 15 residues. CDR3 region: CSVTQGSWGNYGYTF. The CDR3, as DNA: TGCAGCGTTACACAGGGCTCGTGGGGTAACTATGGCTACACCTTC. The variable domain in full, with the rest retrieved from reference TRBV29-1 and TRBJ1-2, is SAVISQKPSRDICQRGTSLTIQCQVDSQVTMMFWYRQQPGQSLTLIATANQGSEATYESGFVIDKFPISRPNLTFSTLTVSNMSPEDSSIYLCSVTQGSWGNYGYTFGSGTRLTVV.

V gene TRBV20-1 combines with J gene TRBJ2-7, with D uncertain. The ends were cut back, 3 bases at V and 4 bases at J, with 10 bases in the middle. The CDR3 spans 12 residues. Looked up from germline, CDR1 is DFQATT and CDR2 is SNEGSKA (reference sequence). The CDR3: CSASLAIYEQYF. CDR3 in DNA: TGCAGTGCTAGTCTCGCGATATACGAGCAGTACTTC.

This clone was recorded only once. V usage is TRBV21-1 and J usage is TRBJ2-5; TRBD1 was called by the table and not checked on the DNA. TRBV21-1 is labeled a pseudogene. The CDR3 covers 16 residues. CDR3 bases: TGTGCCAGCAGCAATAATGGCAGGGTTCCGGGTGAGACCCAGTACTTC. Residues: CASSNNGRVPGETQYF.

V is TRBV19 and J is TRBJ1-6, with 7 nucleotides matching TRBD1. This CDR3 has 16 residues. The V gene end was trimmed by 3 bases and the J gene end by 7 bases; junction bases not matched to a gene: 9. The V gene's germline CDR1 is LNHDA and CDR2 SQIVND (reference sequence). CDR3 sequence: CASSMIPGGRNSPLHF. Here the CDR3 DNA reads TGTGCCAGTAGTATGATACCAGGGGGACGGAATTCACCCCTCCACTTT.

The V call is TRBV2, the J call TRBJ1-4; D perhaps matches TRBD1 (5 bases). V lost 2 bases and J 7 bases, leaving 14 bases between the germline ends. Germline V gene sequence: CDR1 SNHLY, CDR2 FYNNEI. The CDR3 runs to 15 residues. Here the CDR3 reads CASSEFQGRGEKLFF. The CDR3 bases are TGTGCCAGCAGTGAATTTCAGGGTCGAGGTGAAAAACTGTTTTTT. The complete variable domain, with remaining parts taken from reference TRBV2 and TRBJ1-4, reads EPEVTQTPSHQVTQMGQEVILRCVPISNHLYFYWYRQILGQKVEFLVSFYNNEISEKSEIFDDQFSVERPDGSNFTLKIRSTKLEDSAMYFCASSEFQGRGEKLFFGSGTQLSVL.

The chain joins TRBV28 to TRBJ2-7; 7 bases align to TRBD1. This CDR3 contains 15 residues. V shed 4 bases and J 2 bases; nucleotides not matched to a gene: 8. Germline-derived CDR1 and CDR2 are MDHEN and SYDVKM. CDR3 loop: CASSSHPRGTYEQYF. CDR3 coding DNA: TGTGCCAGCAGTTCGCATCCCAGGGGGACCTACGAGCAGTACTTC.

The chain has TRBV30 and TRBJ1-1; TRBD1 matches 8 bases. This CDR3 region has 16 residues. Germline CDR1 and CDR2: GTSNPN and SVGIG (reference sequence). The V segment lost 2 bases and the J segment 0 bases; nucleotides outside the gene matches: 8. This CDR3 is CAWSRGQVLMNTEAFF. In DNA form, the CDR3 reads TGTGCCTGGAGTAGGGGACAGGTCCTTATGAACACTGAAGCTTTCTTT.

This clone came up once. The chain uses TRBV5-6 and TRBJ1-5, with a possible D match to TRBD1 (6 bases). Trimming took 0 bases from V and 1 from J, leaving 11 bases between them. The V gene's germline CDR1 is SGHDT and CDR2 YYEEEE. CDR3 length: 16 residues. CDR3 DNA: TGTGCCAGCAGCTTGGCGCGGGGGGCAAGCAATCAGCCCCAGCATTTT. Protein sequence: CASSLARGASNQPQHF.

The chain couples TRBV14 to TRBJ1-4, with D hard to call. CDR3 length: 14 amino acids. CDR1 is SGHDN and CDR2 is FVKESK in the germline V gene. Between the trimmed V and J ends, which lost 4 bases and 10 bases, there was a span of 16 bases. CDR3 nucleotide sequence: TGTGCCAGCAGCCCCGGAGGGCCTTCCGGAAAACTGTTTTTT. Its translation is CASSPGGPSGKLFF.